This T cell receptor beta chain was sequenced during a study of blood T cell repertoires in COVID-19. Study as a whole: PBMCs, B-cell-depleted T cells, or T cells were the source of the cDNA or gDNA that made up the material.

The study drew participants aged about 18 to 95 years from some 25 US areas. Recovered participants had two consecutive negative NP/OP PCR tests, healthcare professional clearance, or symptom resolution. The authors' processing: Amplifying reference gene primers gave estimates of nucleated cell counts. Generated by immunoSEQ multiplex PCR, the TCRdb table keeps only in-frame clones and is missing some. D and trimming were read from the DNA, whereas the V and J calls and clone size are those reported in that table. Here the sample spans about 140,000 clones, 70% to 90% being singletons. The CDR3 runs 16 residues. The V and J ends lost 4 bases and 6 bases, in that order; junction bases with no gene match: 11. Germline CDR1 and CDR2: SNHLY and FYNNEI.

The chain employs TRBV2 and TRBJ1-5; 8 bases fit TRBD1. Sequencing was performed on PBMCs or T cells enriched from blood (not recorded which). This clonotype was sampled from a woman aged 40 to 50 who had recovered from COVID-19. In DNA form, the CDR3 reads TGTGCCAGCAGTGGCCCGGGACAGGTTTCTCCTCAGCCCCAGCATTTT. Translation gives CASSGPGQVSPQPQHF.